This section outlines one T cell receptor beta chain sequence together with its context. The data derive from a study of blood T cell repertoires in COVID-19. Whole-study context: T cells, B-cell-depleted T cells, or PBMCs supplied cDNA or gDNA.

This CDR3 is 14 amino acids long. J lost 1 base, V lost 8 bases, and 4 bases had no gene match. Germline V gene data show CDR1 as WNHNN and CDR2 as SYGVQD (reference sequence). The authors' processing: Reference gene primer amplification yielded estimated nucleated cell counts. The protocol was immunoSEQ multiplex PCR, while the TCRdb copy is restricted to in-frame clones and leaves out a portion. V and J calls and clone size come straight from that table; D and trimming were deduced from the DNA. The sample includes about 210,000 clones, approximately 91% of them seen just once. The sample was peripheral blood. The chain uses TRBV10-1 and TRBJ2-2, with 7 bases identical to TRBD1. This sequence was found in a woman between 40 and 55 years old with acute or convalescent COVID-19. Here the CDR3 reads CASQGDMNTGELFF. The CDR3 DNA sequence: TGCGCCAGCCAGGGGGACATGAACACCGGGGAGCTGTTTTTT.